This T cell receptor (beta chain) came from a study of blood T cell repertoires in COVID-19. Study in general: Sample material is recorded as cDNA or gDNA derived from T cells, B-cell-depleted T cells, or PBMCs.

TCRdb's table, derived via immunoSEQ multiplex PCR, lists solely in-frame clones and lacks some. Among roughly 230,000 clones, around 84% were seen once, and the ten largest hold under 8%. Enrolled through a virtual design, the participants were between roughly 18 and 95 years of age and came from some 26 US areas. During the 2 weeks before they entered the study, exposed participants had met someone with a PCR-confirmed or clinician-diagnosed COVID-19 case. From germline, CDR1 is SEHNR and CDR2 FQNEAQ (reference sequence). V was trimmed by 1 base and J by 8 bases, leaving 12 bases between them. The CDR3 runs 15 residues.

The chain recombines TRBV7-9 with TRBJ1-6, with D maybe TRBD1 (6 bases). Sample: PBMCs or T cells enriched from blood (not recorded which). The clonotype comes from a woman in her fifties or sixties who had been exposed to COVID-19. The CDR3 region is CASSLGGQGDSPLHF. For the CDR3, the DNA is TGTGCCAGCAGCTTAGGGGGGCAGGGTGATTCACCCCTCCACTTT.